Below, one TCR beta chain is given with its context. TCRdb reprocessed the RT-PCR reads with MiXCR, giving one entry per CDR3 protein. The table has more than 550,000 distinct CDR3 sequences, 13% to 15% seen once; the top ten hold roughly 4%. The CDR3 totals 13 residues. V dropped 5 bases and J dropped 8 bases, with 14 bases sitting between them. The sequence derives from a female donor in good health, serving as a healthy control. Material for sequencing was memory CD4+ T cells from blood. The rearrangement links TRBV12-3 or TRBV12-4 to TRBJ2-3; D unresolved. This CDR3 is CASSPTTPRTQYF. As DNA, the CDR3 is TGTGCCAGCAGTCCTACTACTCCGCGTACGCAGTATTTT.